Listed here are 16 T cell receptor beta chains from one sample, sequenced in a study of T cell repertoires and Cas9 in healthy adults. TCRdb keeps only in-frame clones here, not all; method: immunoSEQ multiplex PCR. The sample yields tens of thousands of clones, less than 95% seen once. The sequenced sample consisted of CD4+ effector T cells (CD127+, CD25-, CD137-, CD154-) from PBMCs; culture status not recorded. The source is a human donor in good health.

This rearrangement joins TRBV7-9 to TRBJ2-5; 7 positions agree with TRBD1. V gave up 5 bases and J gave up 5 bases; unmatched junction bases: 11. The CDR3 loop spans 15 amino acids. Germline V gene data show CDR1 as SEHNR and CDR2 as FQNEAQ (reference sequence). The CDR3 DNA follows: TGTGCCAGCAGCCTACAAAGGGGGCGCGGGGAGACCCAGTACTTC. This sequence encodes CASSLQRGRGETQYF.

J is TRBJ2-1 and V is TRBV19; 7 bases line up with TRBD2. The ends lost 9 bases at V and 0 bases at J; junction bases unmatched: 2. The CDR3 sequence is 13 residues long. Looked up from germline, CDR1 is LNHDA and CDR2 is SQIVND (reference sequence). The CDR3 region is CASSGNSYNEQFF. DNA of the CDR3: TGTGCCAGCAGCGGGAACTCCTACAATGAGCAGTTCTTC.

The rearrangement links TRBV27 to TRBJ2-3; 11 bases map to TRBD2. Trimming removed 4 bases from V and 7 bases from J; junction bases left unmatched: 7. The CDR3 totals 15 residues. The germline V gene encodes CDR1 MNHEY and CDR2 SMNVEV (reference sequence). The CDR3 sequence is CASSSPGLAVNTQYF. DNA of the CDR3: TGTGCCAGCAGTTCGCCGGGACTAGCGGTGAATACGCAGTATTTT.

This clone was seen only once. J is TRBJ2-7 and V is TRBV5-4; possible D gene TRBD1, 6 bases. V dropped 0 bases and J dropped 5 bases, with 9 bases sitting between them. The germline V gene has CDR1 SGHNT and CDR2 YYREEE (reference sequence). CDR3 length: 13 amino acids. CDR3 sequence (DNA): TGTGCCAGCAGCTTGGTTGGGGGCCACGAGCAGTACTTC. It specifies CASSLVGGHEQYF.

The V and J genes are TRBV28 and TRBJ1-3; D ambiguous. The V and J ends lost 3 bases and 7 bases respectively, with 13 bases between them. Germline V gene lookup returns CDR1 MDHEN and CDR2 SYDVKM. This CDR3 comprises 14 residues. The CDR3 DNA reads TGTGCCAGCAGTTTCTTGCAGATCCCCAACACCATATATTTT. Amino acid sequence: CASSFLQIPNTIYF.

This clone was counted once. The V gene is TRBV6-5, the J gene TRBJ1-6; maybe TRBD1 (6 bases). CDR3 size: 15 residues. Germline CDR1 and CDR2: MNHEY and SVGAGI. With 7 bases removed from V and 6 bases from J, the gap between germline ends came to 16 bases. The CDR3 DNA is TGTGCCAGCAACTCCCAAGGGGGTTCTAATTCACCCCTCCACTTT. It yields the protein CASNSQGGSNSPLHF.

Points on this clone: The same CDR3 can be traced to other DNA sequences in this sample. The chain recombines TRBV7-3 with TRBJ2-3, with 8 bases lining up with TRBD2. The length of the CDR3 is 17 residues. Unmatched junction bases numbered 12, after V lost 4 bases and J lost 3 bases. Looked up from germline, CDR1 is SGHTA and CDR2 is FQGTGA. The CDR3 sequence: CASSSPSTSGSTDTQYF. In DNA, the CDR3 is TGTGCCAGCAGCTCCCCCTCGACCAGCGGGAGTACAGATACGCAGTATTTT.

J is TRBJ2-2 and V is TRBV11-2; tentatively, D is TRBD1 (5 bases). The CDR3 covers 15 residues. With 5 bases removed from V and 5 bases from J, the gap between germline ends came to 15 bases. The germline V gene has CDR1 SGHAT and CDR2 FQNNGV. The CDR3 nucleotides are TGTGCCAGCAGCGCTATAGCAGGGCGGACCGGGGAGCTGTTTTTT. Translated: CASSAIAGRTGELFF.

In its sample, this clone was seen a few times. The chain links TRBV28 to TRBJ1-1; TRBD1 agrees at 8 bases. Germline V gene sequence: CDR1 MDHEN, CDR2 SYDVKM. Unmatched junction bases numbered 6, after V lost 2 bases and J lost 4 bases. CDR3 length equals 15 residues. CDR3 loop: CASSLPGQGATEAFF. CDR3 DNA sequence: TGTGCCAGCAGTTTACCCGGCCAGGGGGCCACTGAAGCTTTCTTT.

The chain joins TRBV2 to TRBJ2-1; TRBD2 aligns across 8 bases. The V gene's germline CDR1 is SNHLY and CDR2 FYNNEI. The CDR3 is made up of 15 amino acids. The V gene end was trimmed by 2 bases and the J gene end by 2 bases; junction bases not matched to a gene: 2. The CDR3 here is CASSEIGGAYNEQFF. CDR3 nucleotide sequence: TGTGCCAGCAGTGAAATCGGGGGGGCCTACAATGAGCAGTTCTTC.

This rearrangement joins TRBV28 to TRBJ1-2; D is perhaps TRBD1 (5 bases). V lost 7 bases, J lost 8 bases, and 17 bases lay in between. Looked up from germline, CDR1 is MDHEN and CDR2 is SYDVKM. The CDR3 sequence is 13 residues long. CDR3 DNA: TGTGCCAGCATTCCTTACCAGGGAGGAGGCTACACCTTC. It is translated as CASIPYQGGGYTF.

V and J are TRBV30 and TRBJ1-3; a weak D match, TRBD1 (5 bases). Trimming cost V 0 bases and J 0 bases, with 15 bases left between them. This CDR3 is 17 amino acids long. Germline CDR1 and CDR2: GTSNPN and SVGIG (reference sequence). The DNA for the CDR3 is TGTGCCTGGAGTGTCTGGACGGGGGGATCCTCTGGAAACACCATATATTTT. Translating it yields CAWSVWTGGSSGNTIYF.

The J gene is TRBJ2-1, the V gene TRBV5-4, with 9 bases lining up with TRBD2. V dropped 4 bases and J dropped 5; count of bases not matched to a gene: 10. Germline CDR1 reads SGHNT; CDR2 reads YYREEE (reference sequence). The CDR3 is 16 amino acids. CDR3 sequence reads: CASSLRALAGHNEQFF. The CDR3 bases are TGTGCCAGCAGCCTGAGAGCCCTAGCGGGGCACAATGAGCAGTTCTTC.

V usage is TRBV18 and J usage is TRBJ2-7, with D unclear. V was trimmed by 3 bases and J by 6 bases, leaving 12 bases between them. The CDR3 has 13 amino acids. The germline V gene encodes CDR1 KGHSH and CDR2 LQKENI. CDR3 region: CASSPSGPPEQYF. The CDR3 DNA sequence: TGTGCCAGCTCACCCTCCGGGCCGCCCGAGCAGTACTTC. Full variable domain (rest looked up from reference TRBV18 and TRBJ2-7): NAGVMQNPRHLVRRRGQEARLRCSPMKGHSHVYWYRQLPEEGLKFMVYLQKENIIDESGMPKERFSAEFPKEGPSILRIQQVVRGDSAAYFCASSPSGPPEQYFGPGTRLTVT.

The CDR3 sequence: CASSSPIAGGGEDTQYF. The CDR3 bases are TGTGCCAGCAGTTCCCCAATAGCGGGGGGTGGTGAAGATACGCAGTATTTT. The chain is built from TRBV28 and TRBJ2-3; 10 nucleotides match TRBD2. This CDR3 is 17 amino acids long. Germline values: CDR1 MDHEN, CDR2 SYDVKM. J was trimmed by 5 bases and V by 4 bases; bases with no gene match: 12.

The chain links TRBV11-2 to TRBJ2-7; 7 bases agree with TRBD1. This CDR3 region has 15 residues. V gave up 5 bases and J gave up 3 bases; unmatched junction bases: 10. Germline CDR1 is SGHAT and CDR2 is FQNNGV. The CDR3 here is CASSPQPTGIYEQYF. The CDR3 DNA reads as TGTGCCAGCAGCCCGCAACCGACAGGGATCTACGAGCAGTACTTC.